This is a list of T cell receptor beta chains from one sample in a study of T cells expressing NK-cell markers. TCRdb derives one entry per CDR3 protein from the 5' RACE reads, leaving out DNA. The sample is made up of some 410,000 distinct CDR3 sequences, and the top ten hold roughly 8% of it. Sequenced: blood T cells: a sorted CD56 or NKG2C T cell subset, CD4+ or CD8+ T cells, or bulk PBMC T cells (not recorded which). The source of these receptors is a woman aged 18-70 years in good health. The CDR3 runs from the conserved cysteine through the conserved F or W.

CASSYSGDPYGYTF,TRBJ1-2,TRBV6-5
CASRAASSNEQFF,TRBJ2-1,TRBV7-3
CASGEGATDTQYF,TRBJ2-3,TRBV13
CASSLKFGGTSVYNEQFF,TRBJ2-1,TRBV7-3
CASSLGDVTNTEAFF,TRBJ1-1,TRBV5-1
CSASPLKQETQYF,TRBJ2-5,TRBV20-1
CASSVDVGGGTGELFF,TRBJ2-2,TRBV9
CASRESPSNEQFF,TRBJ2-1,TRBV5-1
CSARTQGRNIYSYEQYF,TRBJ2-7,TRBV20-1
CSARTPGAHNQPQHF,TRBJ1-5,TRBV20-1
CASSLGRPLYEQYF,TRBJ2-7,TRBV7-2